This is a list of T cell receptor beta chains from one sample in a study of cytomegalovirus exposure and HLA in healthy donors. Here immunoSEQ multiplex PCR was the method, and the copy in TCRdb shows in-frame clones only, minus some. The table lists 190,000 or so clones, 65% to 85% of them singletons, with 0.075% to 0.1% in the top ten. The specimen sequenced was PBMCs. Source of these receptors: a boy younger than 10 in good health and CMV-seronegative. Each CDR3 is given with its conserved first and last residue. A D gene is named only where the DNA matches it firmly.

CDR3: CASSLFIAGGLPDEQFF
DNA: TGTGCCAGCAGCTTGTTTATAGCGGGGGGGCTTCCCGATGAGCAGTTCTTC
V: TRBV5-5
J: TRBJ2-1
D: TRBD2

CDR3: CASTEYNEQFF
DNA: TGTGCCAGCACCGAGTACAATGAGCAGTTCTTC
V: TRBV2
J: TRBJ2-1
D: .

CDR3: CASSLGGAGEQYF
DNA: TGTGCCAGCAGCTTAGGAGGCGCGGGCGAGCAGTACTTC
V: TRBV7-9
J: TRBJ2-7
D: .

CDR3: CASSFDVQGVREQYF
DNA: TGTGCCAGCAGCTTTGATGTACAGGGGGTTAGGGAGCAGTACTTC
V: TRBV5-5
J: TRBJ2-7
D: TRBD1

CDR3: CASSSSPDRGWDGYTF
DNA: TGTGCCAGCAGCTCAAGCCCTGACAGGGGCTGGGATGGCTACACCTTC
V: TRBV5-5
J: TRBJ1-2
D: TRBD1

CDR3: CASNTNRDSYEQYF
DNA: TGTGCCAGCAACACCAACCGGGACAGCTACGAGCAGTACTTC
V: TRBV7-2
J: TRBJ2-7
D: TRBD1

CDR3: CASSSRGESNEKLFF
DNA: TGTGCCAGCAGCTCGCGGGGGGAATCCAATGAAAAACTGTTTTTT
V: TRBV7-2
J: TRBJ1-4
D: .

CDR3: CAWSKVLFSYEQYF
DNA: TGTGCCTGGAGTAAGGTACTATTTTCCTACGAGCAGTACTTC
V: TRBV30
J: TRBJ2-7
D: .

CDR3: CASRSSGNTIYF
DNA: TGTGCCAGCCGGTCCTCTGGAAACACCATATATTTT
V: TRBV25-1
J: TRBJ1-3
D: .

CDR3: CASTPGNRGQPQHF
DNA: TGTGCCAGTACCCCAGGGAACAGGGGCCAGCCCCAGCATTTT
V: TRBV19
J: TRBJ1-5
D: TRBD1